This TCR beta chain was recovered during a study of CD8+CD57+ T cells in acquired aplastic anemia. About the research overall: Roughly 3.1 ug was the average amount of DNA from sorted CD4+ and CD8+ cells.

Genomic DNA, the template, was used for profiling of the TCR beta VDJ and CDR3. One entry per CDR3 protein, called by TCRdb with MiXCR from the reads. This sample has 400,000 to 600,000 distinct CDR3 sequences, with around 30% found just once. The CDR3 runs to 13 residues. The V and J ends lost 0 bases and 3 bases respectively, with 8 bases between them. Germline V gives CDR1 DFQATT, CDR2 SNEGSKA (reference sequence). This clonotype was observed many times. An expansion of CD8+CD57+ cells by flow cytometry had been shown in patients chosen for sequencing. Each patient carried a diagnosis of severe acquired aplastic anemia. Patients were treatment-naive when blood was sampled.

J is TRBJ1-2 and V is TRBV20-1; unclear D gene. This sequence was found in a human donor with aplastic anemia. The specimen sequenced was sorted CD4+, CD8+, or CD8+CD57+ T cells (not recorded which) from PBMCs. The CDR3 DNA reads TGCAGTGCTAGAGACGGCGGTGACTATGGCTACACCTTC. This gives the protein CSARDGGDYGYTF.